This entry concerns a single TCR beta chain. The target antigen is unknown. This sample was taken from a study of cytomegalovirus exposure and HLA in healthy donors. Notes on the study in general: Across donors, sequencing depth was assumed by presence/absence analyses to be roughly uniform.

There are 14 residues in the CDR3. V was trimmed by 4 bases and J by 1 base, leaving 8 bases between them. Looked up from germline, CDR1 is LNHDA and CDR2 is SQIVND (reference sequence). PCR was performed using 60 Vbeta and 13 Jbeta primers. Methods used by the authors: Later, an analysis found about 83 million unique TCR beta chains, and about 10 million of these were shared. This table comes from immunoSEQ multiplex PCR, and its TCRdb copy is limited to in-frame clones, with some not included. V and J calls and clone size are as listed in that table; D and trimming were resolved from the DNA. This table holds some 100,000 clones, 75% to 85% found once.

The origin of this receptor is a female donor in good health and CMV-seropositive. This chain uses TRBV19 with TRBJ1-5; D is ambiguous. The specimen sequenced was PBMCs. CDR3 in amino acids: CASSTPRSNQPQHF. The CDR3 DNA sequence: TGTGCCAGTAGTACCCCGAGGAGCAATCAGCCCCAGCATTTT. The full variable domain, with the rest looked up from reference TRBV19 and TRBJ1-5, is DGGITQSPKYLFRKEGQNVTLSCEQNLNHDAMYWYRQDPGQGLRLIYYSQIVNDFQKGDIAEGYSVSREKKESFPLTVTSAQKNPTAFYLCASSTPRSNQPQHFGDGTRLSIL.